A single sample gave rise to the 21 T cell receptor beta chains below, sequenced in a study of control samples from healthy donors and cancer patients. Assay: immunoSEQ multiplex PCR; the TCRdb copy retains only in-frame clones and omits some. The sample carries some 51,000 clones, roughly 95% recorded once. Input material: blood. These receptors originate from a young woman in good health.

This clone has just one count. This sequence joins TRBV5-8 and TRBJ1-2; D unresolved. This CDR3 comprises 15 residues. With 4 bases removed from V and 2 bases from J, the gap between germline ends came to 15 bases. The V gene's germline CDR1 is SGHTS and CDR2 YDEGEE. The CDR3 loop is CASSLGSRENYGYTF. The CDR3 DNA follows: TGTGCCAGCAGCCTAGGGTCAAGAGAGAACTATGGCTACACCTTC.

The V call is TRBV29-1, the J call TRBJ1-4; no reliable D call. This CDR3 has 14 amino acids. Germline CDR1 SQVTM, CDR2 ANQGSEA. V dropped 6 bases and J dropped 3 bases, with 14 bases sitting between them. CDR3 sequence (DNA): TGCAGCGTCGCGACTGGCGGGGCTAATGAAAAACTGTTTTTT. It specifies CSVATGGANEKLFF. Full variable domain (outside the CDR3, taken from reference TRBV29-1 and TRBJ1-4): SAVISQKPSRDICQRGTSLTIQCQVDSQVTMMFWYRQQPGQSLTLIATANQGSEATYESGFVIDKFPISRPNLTFSTLTVSNMSPEDSSIYLCSVATGGANEKLFFGSGTQLSVL.

V gene TRBV29-1 combines with J gene TRBJ1-2, with D uncertain. Germline V gives CDR1 SQVTM, CDR2 ANQGSEA. V dropped 1 base and J dropped 7 bases, with 10 bases sitting between them. This CDR3 has 12 residues. Here the CDR3 DNA reads TGCAGCGTTGAAGCAGGAAGAGGTGGCTACACCTTC. Its translation is CSVEAGRGGYTF.

The rearrangement links TRBV18 to TRBJ1-6, with no clear D. The germline V and J ends were trimmed by 6 bases and 0 bases, with 6 bases remaining between them. Germline values: CDR1 KGHSH, CDR2 LQKENI. This CDR3 spans 14 amino acids. Here the CDR3 DNA reads TGTGCCAGCTCCCTCAGCTCCTATAATTCACCCCTCCACTTT. This sequence encodes CASSLSSYNSPLHF.

The CDR3 loop is CATSDTSRGRNQPQHF. The CDR3, as DNA: TGTGCCACCAGTGATACGTCACGGGGGAGAAATCAGCCCCAGCATTTT. This chain uses TRBV24-1 with TRBJ1-5; a weak D match, TRBD1 (5 bases). Trimming cost V 3 bases and J 4 bases, with 15 bases left between them. Per germline, CDR1 KGHDR and CDR2 SFDVKD. CDR3 length equals 16 residues.

The J gene is TRBJ1-2, the V gene TRBV15, with D unresolved. CDR1 LNHNV and CDR2 YYDKDF come from the germline V gene (reference sequence). The V and J ends lost 6 bases and 7 bases respectively, with 15 bases between them. This CDR3 spans 13 amino acids. The CDR3 here is CATSRADLAGYTF. CDR3 nucleotides: TGTGCCACCAGTAGGGCAGATTTGGCTGGCTACACCTTC. Full variable domain (outside the CDR3, taken from reference TRBV15 and TRBJ1-2): DAMVIQNPRYQVTQFGKPVTLSCSQTLNHNVMYWYQQKSSQAPKLLFHYYDKDFNNEADTPDNFQSRRPNTSFCFLDIRSPGLGDTAMYLCATSRADLAGYTFGSGTRLTVV.

The J gene is TRBJ1-2, the V gene TRBV7-8; weak D call: TRBD1 (5 bases). CDR3 size: 13 residues. Germline V gene sequence: CDR1 SGHVS, CDR2 FQNEAQ. The V gene lost 2 bases and the J gene lost 2 bases, with 6 bases spanning the gap. This CDR3 is CASSLQGNYGYTF. DNA of the CDR3: TGTGCCAGCAGCTTACAGGGAAACTATGGCTACACCTTC. The full variable domain, completed using reference TRBV7-8 and TRBJ1-2, is GAGVSQSPRYKVAKRGQDVALRCDPISGHVSLFWYQQALGQGPEFLTYFQNEAQLDKSGLPSDRFFAERPEGSVSTLKIQRTQQEDSAVYLCASSLQGNYGYTFGSGTRLTVV.

The chain recombines TRBV4-1 with TRBJ1-5; tentatively, D is TRBD1 (5 bases). Trimming took 4 bases from V and 3 from J, leaving 13 bases between them. Looked up from germline, CDR1 is MGHRA and CDR2 is YSYEKL. CDR3 length: 15 residues. The CDR3 DNA reads as TGCGCCAGCAGCCCAGAGGACAATAACAATCAGCCCCAGCATTTT. Translating gives CASSPEDNNNQPQHF.

The gene calls are TRBV20-1 and TRBJ2-1, with TRBD1 identical over 8 bases. Germline lookup yields CDR1 DFQATT and CDR2 SNEGSKA (reference sequence). Trimming removed 3 bases from V and 6 bases from J; junction bases left unmatched: 10. This CDR3 is built from 15 residues. The CDR3 spells CSASLPRGHANEQFF. The CDR3 nucleotides read TGCAGTGCTAGTCTCCCCAGGGGGCATGCCAATGAGCAGTTCTTC.

V is TRBV5-4 and J is TRBJ1-1; weak D call: TRBD1 (5 bases). V lost 5 bases and J 5 bases, leaving 16 bases between the germline ends. Germline CDR1 SGHNT, CDR2 YYREEE (reference sequence). The CDR3 spans 14 residues. The CDR3 DNA sequence: TGTGCCAGCAGAGAGGGGCTGGCACGAACTGAAGCTTTCTTT. Translated: CASREGLARTEAFF.

This clone is a singleton in its sample. This rearrangement joins TRBV7-2 to TRBJ1-1; TRBD1 agrees at 7 bases. Germline lookup yields CDR1 SGHTA and CDR2 FQGNSA. The CDR3 extends over 13 amino acids. V dropped 8 bases and J dropped 0; count of bases not matched to a gene: 3. As DNA, the CDR3 is TGTGCCAGCGGGGGACAGCTGAACACTGAAGCTTTCTTT. This gives the protein CASGGQLNTEAFF.

The genes are TRBV7-9 and TRBJ1-5; tentative D call: TRBD1 (5 bases). The CDR3 covers 15 residues. Germline-derived CDR1 and CDR2 are SEHNR and FQNEAQ (reference sequence). Trimming took 3 bases from V and 0 from J, leaving 9 bases between them. The CDR3 nucleotides read TGTGCCAGCAGCTTCGGGCAGGGTAGCAATCAGCCCCAGCATTTT. It translates to CASSFGQGSNQPQHF.

The chain combines TRBV9 with TRBJ2-5; D gene unclear. V gave up 4 bases and J gave up 0 bases, with 16 bases separating them. The CDR3 extends over 16 amino acids. Germline CDR1 is SGDLS and CDR2 is YYNGEE. The CDR3: CASSPRETAYQETQYF. In DNA, the CDR3 is TGTGCCAGCAGCCCACGAGAAACAGCGTACCAAGAGACCCAGTACTTC. The full variable domain, completed using reference TRBV9 and TRBJ2-5, is DSGVTQTPKHLITATGQRVTLRCSPRSGDLSVYWYQQSLDQGLQFLIQYYNGEERAKGNILERFSAQQFPDLHSELNLSSLELGDSALYFCASSPRETAYQETQYFGPGTRLLVL.

V is TRBV29-1 and J is TRBJ2-1, with D possibly being TRBD1 or TRBD2 (6 bases each). CDR3 length: 16 residues. The V gene's germline CDR1 is SQVTM and CDR2 ANQGSEA. The V end lost 8 bases, the J end lost 7 bases, and 27 bases lay between the germline ends. In DNA, the CDR3 is TGCAGCACGACACGGGGGAGCGCTAGTAGGGGGAATGAGCAGTTCTTC. This codes for CSTTRGSASRGNEQFF.

V is TRBV6-5 and J is TRBJ2-5, with D maybe TRBD2 (6 bases). CDR1 and CDR2 from the germline V gene are MNHEY and SVGAGI. CDR3 length: 15 amino acids. The V end was cut by 4 bases, the J end by 5 bases, with 17 bases between. CDR3 residues: CASSSQGLPRETQYF. Here the CDR3 DNA reads TGTGCCAGCAGTTCCCAGGGACTGCCCCGGGAGACCCAGTACTTC.

The chain's CDR3 is CASSSTPSLATETQYF. CDR3 nucleotide sequence: TGTGCCAGCAGCTCCACCCCGTCGCTAGCGACTGAGACCCAGTACTTC. The chain carries TRBV7-3 and TRBJ2-5; weak D call: TRBD2 (6 bases). Germline V gene lookup returns CDR1 SGHTA and CDR2 FQGTGA. The CDR3 is 16 amino acids. V was clipped by 4 bases and J by 5 bases, with 20 bases between them.

The V and J genes are TRBV6-5 and TRBJ1-3; D is perhaps TRBD1 (5 bases). CDR1 and CDR2 from the germline V gene are MNHEY and SVGAGI. V dropped 5 bases and J dropped 4 bases, with 12 bases sitting between them. The CDR3 length is 14 residues. CDR3 protein: CASSTGTQGNTIYF. DNA of the CDR3: TGTGCCAGCAGTACCGGGACGCAAGGAAACACCATATATTTT.

This chain uses TRBV27 with TRBJ1-6; 8 nucleotides align to TRBD1. The CDR3 is 14 residues long. Germline V gene data show CDR1 as MNHEY and CDR2 as SMNVEV (reference sequence). Losses at the gene ends were 6 bases for V and 12 bases for J; bases not matched to a gene: 10. CDR3 protein: CASRNQGAGEPLHF. In nucleotides, the CDR3 is TGTGCCAGCAGAAACCAGGGGGCGGGAGAACCCCTCCACTTT.

The chain links TRBV19 to TRBJ1-5; no reliable D call. Trimming took off 6 bases at V and 4 bases at J, with 7 bases between the two ends. There are 12 residues in the CDR3. In germline, CDR1 is LNHDA, CDR2 SQIVND (reference sequence). The CDR3 coding sequence is TGTGCCAGTAGGCTCATTAATCAGCCCCAGCATTTT. This sequence encodes CASRLINQPQHF.

V is TRBV28 and J is TRBJ1-5, with D tentatively TRBD1 (5 bases). The germline gives CDR1 MDHEN, CDR2 SYDVKM. This CDR3 contains 14 residues. The V end was cut by 6 bases, the J end by 1 base, with 10 bases between. CDR3 in DNA: TGTGCCAGCAGACCGACAGTGAGCAATCAGCCCCAGCATTTT. Encoded protein: CASRPTVSNQPQHF. Based on the CDR3 plus reference TRBV28 and TRBJ1-5, the full variable domain is DVKVTQSSRYLVKRTGEKVFLECVQDMDHENMFWYRQDPGLGLRLIYFSYDVKMKEKGDIPEGYSVSREKKERFSLILESASTNQTSMYLCASRPTVSNQPQHFGDGTRLSIL.

This chain connects TRBV24-1 to TRBJ2-3, with a tentative D call TRBD2 (5 bases). Germline loops: CDR1 KGHDR, CDR2 SFDVKD. Trimming stripped 3 bases from V and 5 bases from J, with 14 bases between. The CDR3 is 15 amino acids. CDR3 sequence: CATSDPTSIRDTQYF. The CDR3 nucleotides read TGTGCCACCAGTGATCCTACTAGTATAAGAGATACGCAGTATTTT.